What follows is one T cell receptor beta chain and its context. Its target is not known. Germline assignment: CDR1 SGHRS and CDR2 YFSETQ. CDR3 size: 12 residues. After removal of 4 bases from V and 6 bases from J, the junction contained 1 base not matched to a gene. The data were obtained in a study of cytomegalovirus exposure and HLA in healthy donors. Study observations and caveats: Exclusion as indistinguishable affected some V segments, including TRBV6-2 and TRBV6-3.

The PCR employed 60 Vbeta primers together with 13 Jbeta primers. Only in-frame clones appear in the TCRdb table, and some are missing; sequencing was by immunoSEQ multiplex PCR. The table includes over 90,000 clones, around 57% detected once. CMV serostatus was not recorded for this donor. V and J are TRBV5-1 and TRBJ2-3, with 8 bases fitting TRBD2. The receptor was isolated from a human donor in good health. Material: PBMCs. CDR3 sequence reads: CASSPGGDTQYF. CDR3 nucleotides: TGCGCCAGCAGCCCGGGGGGGGATACGCAGTATTTT.